These 20 T cell receptor beta chains came from one sample sequenced in a study of control samples from healthy donors and cancer patients. Assay: immunoSEQ multiplex PCR; the TCRdb copy retains only in-frame clones and omits some. Of over 100,000 clones listed, roughly 92% are singletons. The sample was blood. These receptors were obtained from a man between 18 and 35 years old in good health.

This clone was observed a single time. This chain connects TRBV3-1 (or the pseudogene TRBV3-2) to TRBJ1-2; 8 positions match TRBD1. Losses at the gene ends were 5 bases for V and 1 base for J; bases not matched to a gene: 6. Germline V lookup: CDR1 LGHDT, CDR2 YNNKEL (reference sequence). The CDR3 is made up of 15 amino acids. DNA for the CDR3: TGTGCCAGCAGCTACGCGGGACAGGTTAACTATGGCTACACCTTC. The encoded protein is CASSYAGQVNYGYTF.

V gene TRBV15 combines with J gene TRBJ2-3; 8 nucleotides agree with TRBD2. The CDR3 consists of 17 residues. V trimming: 0 bases; J trimming: 1 base; junction bases outside the gene matches: 6. Germline V gene lookup returns CDR1 LNHNV and CDR2 YYDKDF (reference sequence). CDR3 residues: CATSRDVTSGRTDTQYF. Written as DNA, the CDR3 is TGTGCCACCAGCAGAGATGTAACTAGCGGACGCACAGATACGCAGTATTTT.

The V and J genes are TRBV9 and TRBJ1-2; D gene uncertain. CDR3 size: 12 residues. V was pared by 5 bases and J by 8 bases, with 13 bases between. Germline CDR1 SGDLS, CDR2 YYNGEE. The CDR3: CASSYVEGGYTF. CDR3 DNA: TGTGCCAGCAGTTACGTAGAGGGAGGCTACACCTTC.

The chain carries TRBV19 and TRBJ1-1; tentatively, D is TRBD1 (6 bases). Trimming cost V 5 bases and J 1 base, with 23 bases left between them. CDR1 LNHDA and CDR2 SQIVND come from the germline V gene (reference sequence). The CDR3 is made up of 18 amino acids. CDR3 residues: CASSPWTVTNNQNTEAFF. Here the CDR3 DNA reads TGTGCCAGTAGTCCCTGGACAGTGACCAATAATCAGAACACTGAAGCTTTCTTT.

V gene TRBV18 combines with J gene TRBJ2-4; D gene uncertain. This CDR3 has 15 amino acids. Germline loops: CDR1 KGHSH, CDR2 LQKENI. Trimming shortened V by 0 bases and J by 0 bases, and 6 bases separated the two germline ends. As DNA, the CDR3 is TGTGCCAGCTCACCACCGACTCTAGCCAAAAACATTCAGTACTTC. Its translation is CASSPPTLAKNIQYF.

The genes are TRBV21-1 and TRBJ2-7; the listed D gene, TRBD1, was not tested against the DNA. TRBV21-1 is designated a pseudogene. The CDR3 covers 16 residues. The CDR3 DNA reads TGTGCCAGCAGCAAAGGGAGGACAGCCTTTTCCTACGAGCAGTACTTC. Translation gives CASSKGRTAFSYEQYF.

The V call is TRBV4-2, the J call TRBJ1-5, with a tentative D call TRBD1 (5 bases). V lost 4 bases, J lost 7 bases, and 14 bases lay in between. CDR3 length: 14 residues. Germline-derived CDR1 and CDR2 are LGHNA and YNFKEQ. CDR3: CASSRSDGGQPQHF. The CDR3 DNA is TGTGCCAGCAGCCGATCCGACGGGGGGCAGCCCCAGCATTTT.

The chain recombines TRBV2 with TRBJ1-2, with D perhaps matching TRBD1 (6 bases). V was clipped by 3 bases and J by 3 bases, with 14 bases between them. The CDR3 spans 15 residues. CDR1 and CDR2 from the germline V gene are SNHLY and FYNNEI. CDR3 sequence: CASSEPGAGDYGYTF. In DNA, the CDR3 is TGTGCCAGCAGTGAGCCAGGGGCTGGGGACTATGGCTACACCTTC.

This chain joins TRBV7-3 and TRBJ2-3; the D is unclear. Trimming left V 1 base short and J 7 bases short, with 6 bases between. This CDR3 spans 12 amino acids. Germline CDR1 is SGHTA and CDR2 is FQGTGA. The CDR3 sequence: CASSLIVYTQYF. CDR3 nucleotide sequence: TGTGCCAGCAGCTTAATTGTTTATACGCAGTATTTT.

The chain couples TRBV6-2 or TRBV6-3 to TRBJ2-3, with D perhaps matching TRBD2 (7 bases). CDR3 length: 15 amino acids. The germline CDR1 and CDR2 sequences are MNHEY and SVGEGT. V was shortened by 4 bases and J by 5 bases, with 16 bases between the two germline ends. The CDR3 DNA reads TGTGCCAGCAGTTGGGCGGGGGCTGGAGGAGATACGCAGTATTTT. Its protein is CASSWAGAGGDTQYF.

The chain couples TRBV6-6 to TRBJ2-7; D unclear. The CDR3 is 13 residues long. V was trimmed by 0 bases and J by 2 bases, leaving 5 bases between them. The germline V gene has CDR1 MNHNY and CDR2 SVGAGI (reference sequence). CDR3 loop: CASSYSRAYEQYF. DNA of the CDR3: TGTGCCAGCAGTTACTCCCGGGCCTACGAGCAGTACTTC.

This rearrangement joins TRBV24-1 to TRBJ2-1; D perhaps matches TRBD2 (5 bases). Germline V gene lookup returns CDR1 KGHDR and CDR2 SFDVKD. The CDR3 contains 12 residues. V gave up 2 bases and J gave up 7 bases, with 5 bases separating them. Here the CDR3 DNA reads TGTGCCACCAGTGATTGGAGGAATGAGCAGTTCTTC. Protein: CATSDWRNEQFF.

J is TRBJ2-3 and V is TRBV2, with D perhaps matching TRBD1 (6 bases). The CDR3 contains 14 residues. Trimming left V 6 bases short and J 3 bases short, with 13 bases between. Germline V gene data show CDR1 as SNHLY and CDR2 as FYNNEI. CDR3 sequence: CASRDSLHTDTQYF. For the CDR3, the DNA is TGTGCCAGCAGGGACAGCCTCCATACAGATACGCAGTATTTT.

This CDR3 reads CASSVDGANTGELFF. The CDR3 DNA reads as TGTGCCAGCAGCGTGGACGGAGCAAACACCGGGGAGCTGTTTTTT. This chain joins TRBV2 and TRBJ2-2; D is undetermined. V was pared by 6 bases and J by 2 bases, with 13 bases between. The CDR3 sequence is 15 residues long. The V gene's germline CDR1 is SNHLY and CDR2 FYNNEI.

The V and J genes are TRBV18 and TRBJ2-7, with TRBD1 matching over 11 bases. The CDR3 is 15 residues long. CDR1 is KGHSH and CDR2 is LQKENI in the germline V gene. The ends lost 2 bases at V and 0 bases at J; junction bases unmatched: 0. DNA for the CDR3: TGTGCCAGCTCACCAGGGACAGGGGGCTCCTACGAGCAGTACTTC. It encodes CASSPGTGGSYEQYF.

This clone was detected once. The chain recombines TRBV5-6 with TRBJ1-6; tentatively, D is TRBD1 (5 bases). The germline V gene has CDR1 SGHDT and CDR2 YYEEEE. This CDR3 is built from 15 residues. V dropped 0 bases and J dropped 5 bases, with 9 bases sitting between them. In nucleotides, the CDR3 is TGTGCCAGCAGCTTGGCGGGGGTGGATAATTCACCCCTCCACTTT. Protein sequence: CASSLAGVDNSPLHF. Using reference TRBV5-6 and TRBJ1-6 for the parts outside the CDR3, the full variable domain is DAGVTQSPTHLIKTRGQQVTLRCSPKSGHDTVSWYQQALGQGPQFIFQYYEEEERQRGNFPDRFSGHQFPNYSSELNVNALLLGDSALYLCASSLAGVDNSPLHFGNGTRLTVT.

The chain recombines TRBV11-2 with TRBJ2-1; unclear D gene. Trimming took 1 base from V and 6 from J, leaving 16 bases between them. Germline V lookup: CDR1 SGHAT, CDR2 FQNNGV. CDR3 size: 16 residues. In nucleotides, the CDR3 is TGTGCCAGCAGCTTAGGGTCGGCAGGATCAGGCAATGAGCAGTTCTTC. It yields the protein CASSLGSAGSGNEQFF.

The V gene is TRBV11-3, the J gene TRBJ2-1; the match to TRBD2 covers 9 bases. The CDR3 contains 15 residues. Trimming removed 5 bases from V and 4 bases from J; junction bases left unmatched: 6. The germline V gene has CDR1 SGHNT and CDR2 YENEEA. CDR3 sequence reads: CASSQRRGGYNEQFF. The CDR3 bases are TGTGCCAGCAGCCAGAGGCGGGGGGGATACAATGAGCAGTTCTTC.

V gene TRBV28 combines with J gene TRBJ1-5; D gene ambiguous. CDR3 length: 13 amino acids. V was shortened by 2 bases and J by 3 bases, with 5 bases between the two germline ends. Germline CDR1 is MDHEN and CDR2 is SYDVKM. The CDR3 loop is CASSLTVNQPQHF. The DNA of the CDR3 is TGTGCCAGCAGTTTAACAGTCAATCAGCCCCAGCATTTT.

J is TRBJ1-2 and V is TRBV4-1; a weak D match, TRBD1 (6 bases). Germline CDR1 and CDR2: MGHRA and YSYEKL. The length of the CDR3 is 15 residues. V was cut by 6 bases and J by 4 bases, with 18 bases left in between. CDR3 region: CASRPRALGGYGYTF. CDR3 nucleotides: TGCGCCAGCAGACCAAGGGCTTTAGGGGGCTATGGCTACACCTTC.